This T cell receptor beta chain originates from a study of shared clonotypes between healthy human individuals. Regarding the study as a whole: Represented diversity (both genetic and exposure-history) was limited by the small number of donors. Sequencing depth was a factor that was expected to affect clonotype sharing among donors.

CDR3 length equals 15 residues. The germline gives CDR1 MNHEY, CDR2 SMNVEV (reference sequence). Trimming pared 4 bases from V and 2 bases from J, leaving 13 bases between. The assay was run at deep level. Original data processing: Without quality scores, immunoSEQ junctional reads could not be filtered like full-length reads. TCRdb's table, derived via immunoSEQ multiplex PCR, lists solely in-frame clones and lacks some. That table furnishes V, J and clone size, whereas the DNA furnished D and trimming. The repertoire holds some 630,000 clones, with about two thirds as singletons. A word on this clone: The antigen is undetermined.

The genes are TRBV27 and TRBJ2-3, with D perhaps given as TRBD1 or TRBD2 (7 bases each). The source material was memory CD4+ T cells sorted from blood. Subset specified: CD45RA-negative fraction. This clonotype originated in a woman aged 25-40 years in good health. The CDR3: CASSSQGDYTDTQYF. In nucleotides, the CDR3 is TGTGCCAGCAGTTCTCAGGGGGACTACACAGATACGCAGTATTTT.